This T cell receptor (beta chain) was documented in a study of T cell responses to AZD1222 COVID-19 vaccine. Findings and caveats of the study: Close to half of spike-specific TCRs reportedly recognize unmutated variant regions.

The protocol was immunoSEQ multiplex PCR, while the TCRdb copy is restricted to in-frame clones and leaves out a portion. The top ten clones hold around 0.6% of a sample with about 260,000 clones, approximately 95% of them seen once. Note on this clone: Antigen specificity is unknown.

Source: peripheral blood, taken on day 0 of AZD1222 vaccination. The source is an adult in good health.

Here the CDR3 DNA reads TGTGCCACCAGCAGAGGCGGGGATGGCTACACCTTC. It translates to CATSRGGDGYTF. V and J are TRBV15 and TRBJ1-2; no clear D. This CDR3 has 12 amino acids. Trimming took off 1 base at V and 6 bases at J, with 6 bases between the two ends. CDR1 LNHNV and CDR2 YYDKDF come from the germline V gene (reference sequence).